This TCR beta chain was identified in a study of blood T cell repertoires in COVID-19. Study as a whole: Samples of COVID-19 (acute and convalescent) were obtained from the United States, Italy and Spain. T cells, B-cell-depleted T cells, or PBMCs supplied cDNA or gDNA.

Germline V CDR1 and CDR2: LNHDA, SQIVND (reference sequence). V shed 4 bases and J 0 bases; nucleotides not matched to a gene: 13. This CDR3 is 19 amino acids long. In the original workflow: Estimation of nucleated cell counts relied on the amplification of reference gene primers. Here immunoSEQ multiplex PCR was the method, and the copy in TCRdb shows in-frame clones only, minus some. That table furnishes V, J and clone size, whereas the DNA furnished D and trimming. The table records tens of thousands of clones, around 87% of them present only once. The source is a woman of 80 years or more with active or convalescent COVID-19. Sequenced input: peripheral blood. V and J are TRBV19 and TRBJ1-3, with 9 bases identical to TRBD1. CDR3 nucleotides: TGTGCCAGTAGTACGGGACAGGGTAGGTTTTTCACCTCTGGAAACACCATATATTTT. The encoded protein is CASSTGQGRFFTSGNTIYF.